This TCR beta chain originates from a study of cytomegalovirus exposure and HLA in healthy donors. Primers included in the PCR were 60 Vbeta and 13 Jbeta primers. Assay: immunoSEQ multiplex PCR; the TCRdb copy retains only in-frame clones and omits some. The sample records approximately 110,000 clones, 78% being singletons. Findings and caveats of the study: Later, an analysis showed that TCR beta chains associated with HLA were more clonally expanded than others that were equally common. Associated with cytomegalovirus, according to the listing, were 150 to 200 TCR beta chains. TCR beta V- and J-gene trimming was later associated with a missense DCLRE1C variant. Reports state that TCR beta sequences accurately predicted most subjects' HLA-A and HLA-B alleles.

CDR1 and CDR2 (germline): SEHNR, FQNEAQ (reference sequence). The CDR3 is 15 amino acids. The junction had 10 bases not matched to a gene; V was cut back by 5 bases and J by 8 bases. In regard to this clone: The antigen remains undetermined.

The TCR comes from a man under 40 in good health and CMV-seronegative. The chain employs TRBV7-9 and TRBJ1-4; 8 bases fit TRBD1. Sequencing was carried out using PBMCs. CDR3 in amino acids: CASSRMGTGEEKLFF. The CDR3 DNA is TGTGCCAGCAGCCGGATGGGGACAGGAGAAGAAAAACTGTTTTTT.